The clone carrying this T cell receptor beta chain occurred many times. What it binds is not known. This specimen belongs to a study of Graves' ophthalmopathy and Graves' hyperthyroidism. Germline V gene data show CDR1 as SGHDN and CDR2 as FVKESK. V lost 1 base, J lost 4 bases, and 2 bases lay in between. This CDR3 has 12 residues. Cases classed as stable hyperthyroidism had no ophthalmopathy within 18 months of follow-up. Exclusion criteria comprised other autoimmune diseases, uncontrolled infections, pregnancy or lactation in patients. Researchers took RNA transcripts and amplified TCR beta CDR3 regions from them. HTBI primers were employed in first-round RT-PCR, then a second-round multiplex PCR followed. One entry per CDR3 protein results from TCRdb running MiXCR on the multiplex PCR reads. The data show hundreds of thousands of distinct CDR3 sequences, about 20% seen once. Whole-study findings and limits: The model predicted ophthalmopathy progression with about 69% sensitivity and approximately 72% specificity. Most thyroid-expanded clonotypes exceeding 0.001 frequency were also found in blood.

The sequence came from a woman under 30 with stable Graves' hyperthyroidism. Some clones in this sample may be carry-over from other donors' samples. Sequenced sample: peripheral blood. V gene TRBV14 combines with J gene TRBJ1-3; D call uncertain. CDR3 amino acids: CASSQVGNTIYF. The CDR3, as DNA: TGTGCCAGCAGCCAAGTGGGAAACACCATATATTTT.